Presented here are 25 T cell receptor beta chains from one specimen sequenced in a study of T cell responses to AZD1222 COVID-19 vaccine. Profiled with immunoSEQ multiplex PCR; TCRdb holds only in-frame clones, not every one. The sample shows about 160,000 clones, approximately 91% of them seen only once. This specimen consisted of peripheral blood, obtained on day 0 of AZD1222 vaccination. These receptors were collected from an adult in good health.

The rearrangement links TRBV6-5 to TRBJ2-1, with 8 bases matching TRBD2. J was trimmed by 3 bases and V by 4 bases; bases with no gene match: 5. This CDR3 is 15 amino acids long. CDR1 is MNHEY, CDR2 SVGAGI, per germline. As DNA, the CDR3 is TGTGCCAGCAGTTTGGCTAGCGGGTACTACAATGAGCAGTTCTTC. This encodes CASSLASGYYNEQFF.

In its sample, this clone was seen once. The CDR3 sequence: CAISAYRGPPRTEAFF. In nucleotides, the CDR3 is TGTGCCATCAGTGCTTACAGGGGGCCTCCAAGGACTGAAGCTTTCTTT. The chain uses TRBV10-3 and TRBJ1-1; 9 bases are shared with TRBD1. CDR3 length equals 16 residues. V shed 4 bases, J shed 5 bases, and the junction held 11 bases outside the gene matches. The germline V gene has CDR1 ENHRY and CDR2 SYGVKD.

The rearrangement joins TRBV28 to TRBJ1-4; D is ambiguous. The V gene's germline CDR1 is MDHEN and CDR2 SYDVKM. V shed 5 bases and J shed 8 bases, with 24 bases lying between them. This CDR3 comprises 17 residues. In DNA, the CDR3 is TGTGCCAGCAGTGAGCGGAGAGGGTGGACGTATGGGGAAAAACTGTTTTTT. Protein product: CASSERRGWTYGEKLFF.

This chain connects TRBV5-5 to TRBJ2-1; maybe TRBD2 (6 bases). The CDR3 consists of 16 residues. Looked up from germline, CDR1 is SGHKS and CDR2 is YYEKEE (reference sequence). Trimming pared 3 bases from V and 0 bases from J, leaving 13 bases between. CDR3 sequence (DNA): TGTGCCAGCAGCTCTGGACTACCAAGCTCCTACAATGAGCAGTTCTTC. It translates to CASSSGLPSSYNEQFF.

The rearrangement uses TRBV9 and TRBJ2-7; D is undetermined. The germline CDR1 and CDR2 sequences are SGDLS and YYNGEE. V lost 0 bases, J lost 3 bases, and 13 bases lay in between. This CDR3 is built from 15 residues. This CDR3 is CASSVDFGPYYEQYF. The CDR3 DNA follows: TGTGCCAGCAGCGTAGATTTCGGGCCATACTACGAGCAGTACTTC.

The V call is TRBV28, the J call TRBJ2-7; D is undetermined. The germline V and J ends were trimmed by 8 bases and 4 bases, with 12 bases remaining between them. Germline V gene lookup returns CDR1 MDHEN and CDR2 SYDVKM. There are 12 residues in the CDR3. This CDR3 is CASSPDGYEQYF. The DNA for the CDR3 is TGTGCCAGCTCCCCGGACGGATACGAGCAGTACTTC.

V and J are TRBV7-2 and TRBJ1-1, with no clear D. This CDR3 has 12 residues. Germline lookup yields CDR1 SGHTA and CDR2 FQGNSA. Trimming removed 5 bases at V and 3 bases at J, with 7 bases between. The CDR3 DNA reads TGTGCCAGCAGCCCTCAGTACACTGAAGCTTTCTTT. This sequence encodes CASSPQYTEAFF.

The chain combines TRBV11-1 with TRBJ1-3, with D unclear. The CDR3 totals 13 residues. Germline V gives CDR1 SGHAT, CDR2 FQDESV (reference sequence). The V and J ends lost 5 bases and 2 bases respectively, with 7 bases between them. The CDR3 reads CASSTIPGNTIYF. The CDR3, as DNA: TGTGCCAGCAGCACAATACCTGGAAACACCATATATTTT.

The chain uses TRBV7-9 and TRBJ2-1; TRBD2 agrees at 9 bases. There are 14 residues in the CDR3. Germline values: CDR1 SEHNR, CDR2 FQNEAQ (reference sequence). J lost 4 bases, V lost 7 bases, and 5 bases had no gene match. CDR3 sequence: CASISSGVYNEQFF. The CDR3 DNA reads TGTGCCAGCATATCTAGCGGGGTTTACAATGAGCAGTTCTTC.

The V and J genes are TRBV28 and TRBJ1-5; no definite D call. Deletions cut 3 bases from V and 3 bases from J, with 9 bases between. The CDR3 has 14 amino acids. Germline-derived CDR1 and CDR2 are MDHEN and SYDVKM. CDR3 in DNA: TGTGCCAGCAGTTTGAGGCAGATCAATCAGCCCCAGCATTTT. This translates into CASSLRQINQPQHF.

The V gene is TRBV5-4, the J gene TRBJ2-7; TRBD2 aligns across 8 bases. Germline CDR1 and CDR2: SGHNT and YYREEE (reference sequence). The CDR3 covers 17 residues. Trimming cost V 2 bases and J 3 bases; bases outside gene matches: 13. This CDR3 is CASSLSVGGGPDYEQYF. In nucleotides, the CDR3 is TGTGCCAGCAGCTTAAGTGTTGGCGGGGGGCCGGACTACGAGCAGTACTTC. The variable domain in full, completed from reference TRBV5-4 and TRBJ2-7, reads ETGVTQSPTHLIKTRGQQVTLRCSSQSGHNTVSWYQQALGQGPQFIFQYYREEENGRGNFPPRFSGLQFPNYSSELNVNALELDDSALYLCASSLSVGGGPDYEQYFGPGTRLTVT.

This clone was seen only a few times. This chain joins TRBV6-2 or TRBV6-3 and TRBJ2-7; 7 bases map to TRBD1. This CDR3 comprises 16 residues. The V gene's germline CDR1 is MNHEY and CDR2 SVGEGT. The trim removed 5 bases at V and 4 bases at J, leaving 14 bases unmatched. CDR3 protein: CASSTAPTGHYYEQYF. The CDR3, as DNA: TGTGCCAGCAGTACGGCCCCGACAGGGCACTATTACGAGCAGTACTTC.

The chain links TRBV29-1 to TRBJ2-7, with 11 bases that match TRBD2. The trim removed 2 bases at V and 7 bases at J, leaving 10 bases unmatched. This CDR3 is built from 15 residues. Germline V gives CDR1 SQVTM, CDR2 ANQGSEA. The CDR3 bases are TGCAGCGTTGAAAAACTAGCGGGGGACCCGTTGGAGCAGTACTTC. It encodes CSVEKLAGDPLEQYF.

This chain links TRBV28 with TRBJ1-1; 10 positions match TRBD1. The junction had 10 bases not matched to a gene; V was cut back by 9 bases and J by 12 bases. The CDR3 covers 12 residues. Germline lookup yields CDR1 MDHEN and CDR2 SYDVKM. CDR3 sequence reads: CASHPLTGGPFF. CDR3 coding DNA: TGTGCCAGTCATCCCCTGACAGGGGGCCCTTTCTTT. The entire variable domain, with the rest obtained from reference TRBV28 and TRBJ1-1, is as follows: DVKVTQSSRYLVKRTGEKVFLECVQDMDHENMFWYRQDPGLGLRLIYFSYDVKMKEKGDIPEGYSVSREKKERFSLILESASTNQTSMYLCASHPLTGGPFFGQGTRLTVV.

The V gene is TRBV28, the J gene TRBJ1-2; 9 bases agree with TRBD1. V shed 5 bases, J shed 4 bases, and the junction held 20 bases outside the gene matches. This CDR3 spans 19 amino acids. CDR1 and CDR2 (germline): MDHEN, SYDVKM. CDR3 sequence (DNA): TGTGCCAGCAGTCCACGCCGGGACAGGGATCTAACGGAAGCCTATGGCTACACCTTC. As protein: CASSPRRDRDLTEAYGYTF.

This clone was picked up a small number of times. The rearrangement joins TRBV3-1 (or the pseudogene TRBV3-2) to TRBJ2-5; D possibly corresponds to TRBD1 (5 bases). The CDR3 extends over 13 amino acids. With 6 bases removed from V and 1 base from J, the gap between germline ends came to 9 bases. Germline V gives CDR1 LGHDT, CDR2 YNNKEL (reference sequence). CDR3 region: CASSLGAQETQYF. The CDR3, as DNA: TGTGCCAGCAGTCTTGGGGCCCAAGAGACCCAGTACTTC.

The chain uses TRBV4-1 and TRBJ1-4, with D tentatively TRBD1 (5 bases). Germline V gene lookup returns CDR1 MGHRA and CDR2 YSYEKL. This CDR3 contains 16 residues. V lost 2 bases and J lost 8, with 18 bases in between. The CDR3 bases are TGCGCCAGCAGCCAACCGGGACGCCCGAAGGAGGAAAAACTGTTTTTT. This sequence encodes CASSQPGRPKEEKLFF.

The gene calls are TRBV29-1 and TRBJ1-1; the D gene is possibly TRBD1 (6 bases). Germline assignment: CDR1 SQVTM and CDR2 ANQGSEA. The CDR3 length is 13 residues. Trimming took 7 bases from V and 6 from J, leaving 18 bases between them. The CDR3 region is CSASRTQGAEAFF. Written as DNA, the CDR3 is TGCAGCGCAAGCAGAACACAGGGAGCTGAAGCTTTCTTT.

This clone was recorded once. This sequence joins TRBV27 and TRBJ1-5; D is unclear. Germline CDR1 and CDR2: MNHEY and SMNVEV (reference sequence). CDR3 size: 13 residues. Trimming removed 5 bases from V and 4 bases from J, with 9 bases in between. The CDR3 DNA reads as TGTGCCAGCAGTAGCAGTCTTAATCAGCCCCAGCATTTT. It specifies CASSSSLNQPQHF.

The chain recombines TRBV5-1 with TRBJ2-7, with D unresolved. This CDR3 is 14 amino acids long. Looked up from germline, CDR1 is SGHRS and CDR2 is YFSETQ. V gave up 1 base and J gave up 2 bases, with 10 bases separating them. CDR3: CASSLSGDAYEQYF. CDR3 coding DNA: TGCGCCAGCAGCTTGAGTGGAGATGCCTACGAGCAGTACTTC.

V usage is TRBV6-6 and J usage is TRBJ1-2; 10 positions agree with TRBD1. The V segment lost 6 bases and the J segment 7 bases; nucleotides outside the gene matches: 5. Germline loops: CDR1 MNHNY, CDR2 SVGAGI (reference sequence). This CDR3 has 13 amino acids. CDR3 protein: CASRRGQGLGYTF. CDR3 bases: TGTGCCAGCAGACGGGGACAGGGGCTTGGCTACACCTTC.

This chain joins TRBV5-1 and TRBJ1-6; maybe TRBD1 (5 bases). This CDR3 contains 16 residues. The V end lost 0 bases, the J end lost 2 bases, and 9 bases lay between the germline ends. The germline V gene has CDR1 SGHRS and CDR2 YFSETQ. CDR3 residues: CASSLAGGAYNSPLHF. DNA of the CDR3: TGCGCCAGCAGCTTGGCTGGGGGGGCCTATAATTCACCCCTCCACTTT.

This clone was seen a single time. V and J are TRBV7-2 and TRBJ2-7; 7 bases are shared with TRBD1. Looked up from germline, CDR1 is SGHTA and CDR2 is FQGNSA. V dropped 1 base and J dropped 1; count of bases not matched to a gene: 4. The CDR3 runs 15 residues. CDR3 loop: CASSLGAGGSYEQYF. In DNA, the CDR3 is TGTGCCAGCAGCTTAGGGGCAGGGGGTTCCTACGAGCAGTACTTC. Complete variable domain (other parts from reference TRBV7-2 and TRBJ2-7): GAGVSQSPSNKVTEKGKDVELRCDPISGHTALYWYRQSLGQGLEFLIYFQGNSAPDKSGLPSDRFSAERTGGSVSTLTIQRTQQEDSAVYLCASSLGAGGSYEQYFGPGTRLTVT.

This chain uses TRBV28 with TRBJ1-1; D unclear. V was trimmed by 11 bases and J by 0 bases, leaving 16 bases between them. This CDR3 has 14 residues. The germline gives CDR1 MDHEN, CDR2 SYDVKM. This CDR3 is CAHRDPRVNTEAFF. In DNA, the CDR3 is TGTGCCCACCGCGACCCCAGAGTGAACACTGAAGCTTTCTTT.

The chain has TRBV2 and TRBJ2-1; TRBD2 matches at 14 bases. Germline loops: CDR1 SNHLY, CDR2 FYNNEI. The CDR3 covers 14 residues. Unmatched junction bases numbered 4, after V lost 6 bases and J lost 9 bases. The CDR3: CASRGLAGVGEQFF. Written as DNA, the CDR3 is TGTGCCAGCAGGGGACTAGCGGGAGTGGGTGAGCAGTTCTTC.